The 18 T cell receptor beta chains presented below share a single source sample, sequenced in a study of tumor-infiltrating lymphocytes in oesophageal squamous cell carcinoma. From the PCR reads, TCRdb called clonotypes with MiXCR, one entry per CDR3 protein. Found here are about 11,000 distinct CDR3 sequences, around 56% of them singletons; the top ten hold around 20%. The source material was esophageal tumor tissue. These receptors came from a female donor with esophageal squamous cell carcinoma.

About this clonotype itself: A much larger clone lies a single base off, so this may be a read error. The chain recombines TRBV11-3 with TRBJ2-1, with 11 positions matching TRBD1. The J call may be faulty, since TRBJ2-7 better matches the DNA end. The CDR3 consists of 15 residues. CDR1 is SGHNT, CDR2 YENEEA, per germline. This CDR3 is CASSLRGTGGNEQYF. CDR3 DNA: TGTGCCAGCAGCTTAAGAGGGACAGGGGGGAATGAGCAGTACTTC.

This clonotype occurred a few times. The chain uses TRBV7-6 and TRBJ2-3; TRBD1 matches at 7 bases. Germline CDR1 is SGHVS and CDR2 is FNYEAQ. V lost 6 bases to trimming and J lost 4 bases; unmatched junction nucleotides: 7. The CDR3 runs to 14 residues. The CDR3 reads CASSWDSYADTQYF. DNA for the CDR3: TGTGCCAGCAGTTGGGACAGTTATGCAGATACGCAGTATTTT.

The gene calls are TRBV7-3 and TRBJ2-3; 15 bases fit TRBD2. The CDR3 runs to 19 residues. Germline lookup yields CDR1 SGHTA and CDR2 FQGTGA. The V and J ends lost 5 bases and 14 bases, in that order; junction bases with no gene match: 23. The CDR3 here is CASSAGLAGGKPNTGELYF. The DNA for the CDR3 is TGTGCCAGCAGCGCGGGACTAGCGGGGGGAAAGCCGAACACCGGGGAGCTGTATTTT.

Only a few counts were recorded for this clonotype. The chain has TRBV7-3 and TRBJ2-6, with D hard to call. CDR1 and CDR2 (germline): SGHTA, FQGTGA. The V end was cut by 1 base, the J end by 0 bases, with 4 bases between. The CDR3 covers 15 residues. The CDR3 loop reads CASSLMSSGANVLTF. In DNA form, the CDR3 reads TGTGCCAGCAGCTTAATGTCCTCTGGGGCCAACGTCCTGACTTTC.

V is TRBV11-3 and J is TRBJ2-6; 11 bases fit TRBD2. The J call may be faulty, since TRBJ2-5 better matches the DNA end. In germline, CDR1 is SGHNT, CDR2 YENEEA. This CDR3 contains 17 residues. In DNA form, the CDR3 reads TGTGCCAGCAGCCCCATACTAGCGGGAGATAGGGGAGAGACCCAGTACTTC. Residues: CASSPILAGDRGETQYF.

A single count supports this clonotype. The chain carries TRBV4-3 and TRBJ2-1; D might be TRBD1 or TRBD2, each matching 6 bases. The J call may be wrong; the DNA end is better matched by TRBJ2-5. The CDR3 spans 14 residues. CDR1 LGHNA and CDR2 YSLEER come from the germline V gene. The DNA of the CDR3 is TGCGCCAGCAGCTCGCGGGGACAACAAGAGACCCAGTACTTC. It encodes CASSSRGQQETQYF.

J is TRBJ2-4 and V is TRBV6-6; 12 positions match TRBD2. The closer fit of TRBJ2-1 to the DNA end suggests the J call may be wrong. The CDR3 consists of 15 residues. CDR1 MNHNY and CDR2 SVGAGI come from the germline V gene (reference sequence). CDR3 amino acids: CASSRPSGRANEQFF. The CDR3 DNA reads TGTGCCAGCAGTCGCCCTAGCGGGAGGGCCAATGAGCAGTTCTTC.

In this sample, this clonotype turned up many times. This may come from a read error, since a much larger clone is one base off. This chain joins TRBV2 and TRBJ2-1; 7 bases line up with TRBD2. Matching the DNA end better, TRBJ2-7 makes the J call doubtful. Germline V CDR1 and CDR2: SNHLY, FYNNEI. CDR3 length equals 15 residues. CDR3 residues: CASRERDESYNEQYF. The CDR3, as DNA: TGTGCCAGCAGGGAGCGGGATGAATCCTACAATGAGCAGTACTTC.

CDR3 protein: CASSYSGANVLTF. The CDR3 DNA follows: TGTGCCAGCAGTTACTCTGGGGCCAACGTCCTGACTTTC. This rearrangement joins TRBV27 to TRBJ2-4, with unresolved D. The J call could be wrong; TRBJ2-6 is a better fit for the DNA end. The CDR3 runs to 13 residues. Germline V lookup: CDR1 MNHEY, CDR2 SMNVEV (reference sequence).

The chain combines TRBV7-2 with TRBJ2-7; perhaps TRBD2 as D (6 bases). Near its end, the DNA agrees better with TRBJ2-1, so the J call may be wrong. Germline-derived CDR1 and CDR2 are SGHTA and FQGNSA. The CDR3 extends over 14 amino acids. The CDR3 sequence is CASSLGGPSDEQFF. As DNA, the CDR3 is TGTGCCAGCAGCCTGGGGGGACCCTCCGATGAGCAGTTCTTC.

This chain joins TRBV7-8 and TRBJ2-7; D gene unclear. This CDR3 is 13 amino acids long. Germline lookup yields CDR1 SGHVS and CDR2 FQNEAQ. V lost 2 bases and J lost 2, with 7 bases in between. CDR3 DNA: TGTGCCAGCAGCTTATCTAGGACCTACGAGCAGTACTTC. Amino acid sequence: CASSLSRTYEQYF.

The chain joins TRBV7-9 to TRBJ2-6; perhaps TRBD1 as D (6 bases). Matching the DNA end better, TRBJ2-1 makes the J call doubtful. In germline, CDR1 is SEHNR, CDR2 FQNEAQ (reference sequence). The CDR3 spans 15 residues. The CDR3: CASSLVQDSYNEQFF. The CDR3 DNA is TGTGCCAGCAGCTTAGTGCAGGACAGTTACAATGAGCAGTTCTTC.

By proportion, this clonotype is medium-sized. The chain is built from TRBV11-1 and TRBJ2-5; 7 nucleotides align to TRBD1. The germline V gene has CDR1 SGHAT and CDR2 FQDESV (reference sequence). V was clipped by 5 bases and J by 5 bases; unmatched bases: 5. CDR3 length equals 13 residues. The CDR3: CASSPGTVETQYF. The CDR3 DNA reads TGTGCCAGCAGCCCAGGGACAGTTGAGACCCAGTACTTC. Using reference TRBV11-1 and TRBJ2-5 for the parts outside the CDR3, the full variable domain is EAEVAQSPRYKITEKSQAVAFWCDPISGHATLYWYRQILGQGPELLVQFQDESVVDDSQLPKDRFSAERLKGVDSTLKIQPAELGDSAMYLCASSPGTVETQYFGPGTRLLVL.

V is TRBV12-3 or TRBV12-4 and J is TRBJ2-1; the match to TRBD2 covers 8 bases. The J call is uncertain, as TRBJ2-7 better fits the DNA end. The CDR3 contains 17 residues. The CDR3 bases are TGTGCCAGCAGTTTCTACCCGGGGGGGCTAGCGATTTACGAGCAGTACTTC. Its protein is CASSFYPGGLAIYEQYF.

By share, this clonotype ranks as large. In DNA form, the CDR3 reads TGTGCCAGCAGCTTGGTAAAGGGCTCCTACAATGAGCAGTTCTTC. It is translated as CASSLVKGSYNEQFF. This rearrangement joins TRBV7-2 to TRBJ2-1, with D unclear. CDR1 SGHTA and CDR2 FQGNSA come from the germline V gene. CDR3 length equals 15 residues. V lost 3 bases and J lost 0, with 9 bases in between.

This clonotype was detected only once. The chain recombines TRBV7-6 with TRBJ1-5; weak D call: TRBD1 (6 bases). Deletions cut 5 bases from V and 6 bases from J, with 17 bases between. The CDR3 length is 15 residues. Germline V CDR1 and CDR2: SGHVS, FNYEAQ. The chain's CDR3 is CASSVAGGASQPQHF. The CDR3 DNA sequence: TGTGCCAGCAGCGTGGCTGGGGGGGCAAGTCAGCCCCAGCATTTT.

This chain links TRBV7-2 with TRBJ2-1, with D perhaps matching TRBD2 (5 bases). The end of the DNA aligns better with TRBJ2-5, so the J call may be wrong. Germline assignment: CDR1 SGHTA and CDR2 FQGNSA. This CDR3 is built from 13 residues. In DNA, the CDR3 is TGTGCCAGCAGCTTAAACTGGGAGGAGACCCAGTACTTC. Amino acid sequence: CASSLNWEETQYF.

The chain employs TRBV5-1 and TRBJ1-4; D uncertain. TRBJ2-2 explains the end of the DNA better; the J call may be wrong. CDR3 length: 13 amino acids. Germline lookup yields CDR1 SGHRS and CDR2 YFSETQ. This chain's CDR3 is CASSFRSTGELFF. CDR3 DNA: TGCGCCAGCAGCTTCAGGAGCACCGGGGAGCTGTTTTTT.